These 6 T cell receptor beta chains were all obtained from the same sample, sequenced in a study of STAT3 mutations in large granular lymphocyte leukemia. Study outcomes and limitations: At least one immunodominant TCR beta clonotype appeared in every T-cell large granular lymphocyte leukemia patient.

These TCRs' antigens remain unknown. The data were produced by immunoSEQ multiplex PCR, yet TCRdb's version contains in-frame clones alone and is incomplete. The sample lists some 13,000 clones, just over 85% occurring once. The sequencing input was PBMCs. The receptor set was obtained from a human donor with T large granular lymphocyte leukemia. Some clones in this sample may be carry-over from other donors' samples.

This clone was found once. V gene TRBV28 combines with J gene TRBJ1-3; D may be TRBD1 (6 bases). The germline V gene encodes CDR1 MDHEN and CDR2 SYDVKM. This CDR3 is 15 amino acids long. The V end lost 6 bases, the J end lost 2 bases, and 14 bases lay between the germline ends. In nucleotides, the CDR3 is TGTGCCAGCAGCCTGGGGGGGGCGACTGGAAACACCATATATTTT. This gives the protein CASSLGGATGNTIYF.

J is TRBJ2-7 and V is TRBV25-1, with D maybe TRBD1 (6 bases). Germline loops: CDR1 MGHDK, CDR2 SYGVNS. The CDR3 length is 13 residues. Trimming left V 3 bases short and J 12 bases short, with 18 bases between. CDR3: CASSDRGNDRLYV. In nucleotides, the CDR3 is TGTGCCAGCAGTGATAGGGGGAACGACCGGTTGTACGTC.

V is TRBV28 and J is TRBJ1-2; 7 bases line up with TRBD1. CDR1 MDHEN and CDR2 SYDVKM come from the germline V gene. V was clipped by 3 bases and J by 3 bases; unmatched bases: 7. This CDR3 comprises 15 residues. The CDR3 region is CASSLEVRGYYGYTF. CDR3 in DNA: TGTGCCAGCAGTTTGGAGGTCAGGGGGTACTATGGCTACACCTTC.

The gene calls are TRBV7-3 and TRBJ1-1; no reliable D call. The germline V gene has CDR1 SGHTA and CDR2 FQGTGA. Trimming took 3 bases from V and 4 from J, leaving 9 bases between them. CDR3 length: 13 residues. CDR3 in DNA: TGTGCCAGCAGCTTGATGGGTGTCACTGAAGCTTTCTTT. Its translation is CASSLMGVTEAFF.

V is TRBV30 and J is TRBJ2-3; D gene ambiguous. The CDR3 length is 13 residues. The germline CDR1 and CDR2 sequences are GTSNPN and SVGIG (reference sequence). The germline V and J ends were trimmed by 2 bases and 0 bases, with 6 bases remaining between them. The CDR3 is CAWSRRSTDTQYF. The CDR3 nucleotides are TGTGCCTGGAGTCGGCGTAGCACAGATACGCAGTATTTT.

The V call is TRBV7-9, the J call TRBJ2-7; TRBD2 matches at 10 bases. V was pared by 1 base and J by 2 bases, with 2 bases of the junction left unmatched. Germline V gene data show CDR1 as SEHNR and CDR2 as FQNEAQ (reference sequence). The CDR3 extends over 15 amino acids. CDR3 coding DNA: TGTGCCAGCAGCTTAGTAAGCGGGAGGGCCTACGAGCAGTACTTC. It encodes CASSLVSGRAYEQYF.